The following is a T cell receptor beta chain sequence with its context. The V gene lost 4 bases and the J gene lost 6 bases, with 15 bases spanning the gap. This CDR3 is built from 14 residues. The germline gives CDR1 SGHTA, CDR2 FQGNSA. The sample originates from a study of CD8 T cells in ankylosing spondylitis. From the 5' RACE reads, TCRdb called clonotypes with MiXCR, one entry per CDR3 protein. Of some 140,000 distinct CDR3 sequences in the sample, roughly 8.4% were seen once. The clonotype was recovered from a male donor with ankylosing spondylitis. The sequenced sample consisted of synovial fluid, either unsorted or a sorted T cell fraction (not recorded which). V gene TRBV7-2 combines with J gene TRBJ1-2, with D perhaps matching TRBD1 (5 bases). The CDR3 coding sequence is TGTGCCAGCAGCTCGGGGGGATATTTCCATGGCTACACCTTC. Amino acids: CASSSGGYFHGYTF.